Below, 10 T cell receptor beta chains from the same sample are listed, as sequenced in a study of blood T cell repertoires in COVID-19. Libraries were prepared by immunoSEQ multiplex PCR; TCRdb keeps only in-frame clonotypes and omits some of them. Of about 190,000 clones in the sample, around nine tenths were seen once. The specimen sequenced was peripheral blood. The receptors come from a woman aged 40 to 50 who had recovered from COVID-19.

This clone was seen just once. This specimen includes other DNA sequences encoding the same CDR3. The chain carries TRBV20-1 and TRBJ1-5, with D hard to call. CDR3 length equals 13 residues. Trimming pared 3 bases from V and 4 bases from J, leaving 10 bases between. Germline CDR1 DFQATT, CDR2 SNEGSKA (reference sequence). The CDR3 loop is CSASSGVNQPQHF. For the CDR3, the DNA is TGCAGTGCTAGTTCCGGGGTGAATCAGCCCCAGCATTTT.

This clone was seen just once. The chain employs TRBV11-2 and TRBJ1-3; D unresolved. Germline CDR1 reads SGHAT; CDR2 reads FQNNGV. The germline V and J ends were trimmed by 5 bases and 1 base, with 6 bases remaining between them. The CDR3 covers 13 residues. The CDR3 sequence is CASSPSSGNTIYF. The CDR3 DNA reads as TGTGCCAGCAGCCCGAGTTCTGGAAACACCATATATTTT.

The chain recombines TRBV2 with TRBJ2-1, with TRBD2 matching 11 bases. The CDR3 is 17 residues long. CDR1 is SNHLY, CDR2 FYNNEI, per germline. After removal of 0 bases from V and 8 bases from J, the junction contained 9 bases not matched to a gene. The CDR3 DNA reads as TGTGCCAGCAGTGAAGCGCTTAGTAGCGGGAGGGCCCATGAGCAGTTCTTC. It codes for CASSEALSSGRAHEQFF.

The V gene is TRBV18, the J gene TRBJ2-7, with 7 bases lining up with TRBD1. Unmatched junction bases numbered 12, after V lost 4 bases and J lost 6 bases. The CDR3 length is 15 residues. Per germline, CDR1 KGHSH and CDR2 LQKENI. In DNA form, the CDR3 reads TGTGCCAGCTCACACCCTAAAGACAGGGTACGCGAGCAGTACTTC. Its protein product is CASSHPKDRVREQYF. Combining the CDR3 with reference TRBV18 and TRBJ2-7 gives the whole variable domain NAGVMQNPRHLVRRRGQEARLRCSPMKGHSHVYWYRQLPEEGLKFMVYLQKENIIDESGMPKERFSAEFPKEGPSILRIQQVVRGDSAAYFCASSHPKDRVREQYFGPGTRLTVT.

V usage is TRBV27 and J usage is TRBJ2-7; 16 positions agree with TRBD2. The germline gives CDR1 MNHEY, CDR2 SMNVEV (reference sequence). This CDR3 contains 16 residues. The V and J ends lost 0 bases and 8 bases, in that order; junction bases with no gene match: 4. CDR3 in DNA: TGTGCCAGCAGTTTATCCGGGACTAGCGGGAGGGGCCAGCAGTACTTC. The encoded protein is CASSLSGTSGRGQQYF.

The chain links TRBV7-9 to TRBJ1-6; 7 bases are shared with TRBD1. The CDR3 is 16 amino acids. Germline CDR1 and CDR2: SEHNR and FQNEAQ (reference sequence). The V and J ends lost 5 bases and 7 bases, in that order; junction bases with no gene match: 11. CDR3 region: CASSPIPTGENSPLHF. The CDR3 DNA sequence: TGTGCCAGCAGCCCTATACCCACAGGGGAGAATTCACCCCTCCACTTT.

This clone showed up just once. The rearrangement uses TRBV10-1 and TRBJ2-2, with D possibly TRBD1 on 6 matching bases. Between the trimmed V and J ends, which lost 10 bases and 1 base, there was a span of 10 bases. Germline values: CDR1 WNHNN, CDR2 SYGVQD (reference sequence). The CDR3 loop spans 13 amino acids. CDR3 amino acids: CANPQGNTGELFF. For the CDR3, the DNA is TGCGCCAACCCACAGGGGAACACCGGGGAGCTGTTTTTT.

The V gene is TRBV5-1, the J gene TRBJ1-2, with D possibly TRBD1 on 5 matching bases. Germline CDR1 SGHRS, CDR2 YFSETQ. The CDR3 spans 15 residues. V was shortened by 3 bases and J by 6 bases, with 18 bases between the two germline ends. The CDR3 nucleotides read TGCGCCAGCAGCTCAACGGGTCAGGGAGGAGATGGCTACACCTTC. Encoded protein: CASSSTGQGGDGYTF.

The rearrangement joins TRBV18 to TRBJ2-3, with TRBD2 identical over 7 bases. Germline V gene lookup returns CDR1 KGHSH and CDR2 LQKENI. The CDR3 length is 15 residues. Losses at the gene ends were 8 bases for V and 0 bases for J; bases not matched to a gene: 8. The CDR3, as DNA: TGTGCCAGCACCAGGAGCGGGATTAGCACAGATACGCAGTATTTT. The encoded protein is CASTRSGISTDTQYF.

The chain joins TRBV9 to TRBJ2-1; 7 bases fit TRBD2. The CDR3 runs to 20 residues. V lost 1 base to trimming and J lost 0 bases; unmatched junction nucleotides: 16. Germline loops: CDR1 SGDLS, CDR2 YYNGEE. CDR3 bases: TGTGCCAGCAGCGTATCCCTAGAGCCGTGGAGCGGGACCTCCTACAATGAGCAGTTCTTC. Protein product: CASSVSLEPWSGTSYNEQFF. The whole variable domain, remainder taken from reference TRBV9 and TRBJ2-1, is DSGVTQTPKHLITATGQRVTLRCSPRSGDLSVYWYQQSLDQGLQFLIQYYNGEERAKGNILERFSAQQFPDLHSELNLSSLELGDSALYFCASSVSLEPWSGTSYNEQFFGPGTRLTVL.